The rows below give T cell receptor beta chains drawn from one sample of a study of high-grade serous ovarian cancer treatment subgroups. Sequenced by immunoSEQ multiplex PCR; TCRdb stores in-frame clones only, minus some. The sample consists of some 2,200 clones, about 79% of them appearing once. The sample comprised tumor tissue. The receptors derive from a human donor with high-grade serous ovarian cancer. The CDR3 runs from the conserved cysteine through the conserved F or W. D genes are given only for firm matches. The listing skips clone size in some rows; elsewhere it reads once, few, many or a size class.

.	TRBJ1-2	TRBD1	TRBV10-3	TGTGCCATCAGTGATTGGACAGGGGTGAACTATGGCTACACCTTC	CAISDWTGVNYGYTF
.	TRBJ2-7	.	TRBV15	TGTGCCACCAGCAGAGATTCCGTGCCCCTCTACGAGCAGTACTTC	CATSRDSVPLYEQYF
once	TRBJ1-1	.	TRBV29-1	TGCAGCGTTGGGCGAGCGAACACTGAAGCTTTCTTT	CSVGRANTEAFF
.	TRBJ1-4	TRBD1	TRBV19	TGTGCCAGTAGTATGCGCACAGGGGAAGAAAAACTGTTTTTT	CASSMRTGEEKLFF
.	TRBJ1-4	.	TRBV18	TGTGCCAGCTCACCACCAATACAGGGAACTAATGAAAAACTGTTTTTT	CASSPPIQGTNEKLFF
.	TRBJ2-3	TRBD2	TRBV2	TGTGCCAGCGAACTAGCGGACATAACAGATACGCAGTATTTT	CASELADITDTQYF
.	TRBJ2-1	.	TRBV7-2	TGTGCCAGCAGCTTAGCTGGAAAGTCCTACAATGAGCAGTTCTTC	CASSLAGKSYNEQFF
few	TRBJ1-1	.	TRBV29-1	TGCAGCGTTGATAAAGGAGTGCAGTCCGCTGAAGCTTTCTTT	CSVDKGVQSAEAFF
.	TRBJ2-3	.	TRBV6-6	TGTGCCAGCAGCCAAAGACAGGCCACAGATACGCAGTATTTT	CASSQRQATDTQYF
.	TRBJ2-3	TRBD2	TRBV7-3	TGTGCCAGCAGCCCCGGACTAGCGGGGGAGCAGTATTTT	CASSPGLAGEQYF
.	TRBJ2-3	.	TRBV5-4	TGTGCCAGCAGCTCCTCGGTTGCGAGCACAGATACGCAGTATTTT	CASSSSVASTDTQYF
.	TRBJ1-1	.	TRBV28	TGTGCCAGCAGTCCCCTAGGCCCTGAAGCTTTCTTT	CASSPLGPEAFF
.	TRBJ2-3	TRBD2	TRBV9	TGTGCCAGCAGCCCCGGGACTAGTTGGAGCACAGATACGCAGTATTTT	CASSPGTSWSTDTQYF
once	TRBJ2-1	.	TRBV4-3	TGCGCCAGCAGCCAAGATGGCCGCACGCAGTTCTTC	CASSQDGRTQFF
.	TRBJ1-4	TRBD1	TRBV28	TGTGCCAGCAGCCCAAACTGGACAGGGTCAAGAGCAACTAATGAAAAACTGTTTTTT	CASSPNWTGSRATNEKLFF
.	TRBJ2-2	TRBD1	TRBV10-3	TGTGCCATCAGCTCCTCGGGACAGGGGCGGGAGCTGTTTTTT	CAISSSGQGRELFF
.	TRBJ2-5	.	TRBV6-5	TGTGCCAGCAGTCCCGGGGGTTGGGAAGAGACCCAGTACTTC	CASSPGGWEETQYF
.	TRBJ1-1	TRBD1	TRBV9	TGTGCCAGCAGCGTAGTATCAATGGGACAGGGCGGGACTGAAGCTTTCTTT	CASSVVSMGQGGTEAFF
.	TRBJ2-3	TRBD1	TRBV5-1	TGCGCCAGCAGCGATCTGGACAGGGAAACGCAGTATTTT	CASSDLDRETQYF
once	TRBJ2-7	.	TRBV19	TGTGCCAGTAGACCGGGCCCAAACCGGGAGCAGTACTTC	CASRPGPNREQYF
.	TRBJ2-3	.	TRBV19	TGTGCCAGTAGTAGGCGTCGCGACAGTGTTACAGATACGCAGTATTTT	CASSRRRDSVTDTQYF
.	TRBJ2-1	TRBD2	TRBV2	TGTGCCAGCAGTGACTGGACTAGCGGGGGGGGTGGTGAGCAGTTCTTC	CASSDWTSGGGGEQFF
few	TRBJ1-4	.	TRBV27	TGTGCCAGCAGCCCCGGGTCAACTAATGAAAAACTGTTTTTT	CASSPGSTNEKLFF
.	TRBJ2-3	.	TRBV28	TGTGCCAGCACTCATTCCGGGACTCACTCAGCTACGCAGTATTTT	CASTHSGTHSATQYF
few	TRBJ2-5	.	TRBV28	TGTGCCAGCAGGTTAGGGCAAGAGACCCAGTACTTC	CASRLGQETQYF
.	TRBJ2-2	.	TRBV5-4	TGTGCCAGCAGCTTGTCGCTACGAACACTCCGAACACCGGGGGAGCTGTTTTTT	CASSLSLRTLRTPGELFF
.	TRBJ1-1	.	TRBV5-6	TGTGCCAGCAGCTTGAGTATGCTGAACACTGAAGCTTTCTTT	CASSLSMLNTEAFF
once	TRBJ1-3	.	TRBV7-7	TGTGCTAGCAGCTTAGGGGTCGCCGCTGGAAACACCATATATTTT	CASSLGVAAGNTIYF
few	TRBJ1-2	TRBD1	TRBV7-9	TGTGCCAGCAGTAGCGAGACAGGGGACAATGGCTACACCTTC	CASSSETGDNGYTF
.	TRBJ1-1	.	TRBV6-6	TGTGCCAGCAGAACCAGTGGGGGGGGGACTGAAGCTTTCTTT	CASRTSGGGTEAFF
.	TRBJ1-1	.	TRBV2	TGTGCCAGCTCAAGACAGGTTGAAGCTTTCTTT	CASSRQVEAFF
.	TRBJ2-6	.	TRBV6-5	TGTGCCAGCAGTTCCTGGACAGCCTCTGGGGCCAACGTCCTGACTTTC	CASSSWTASGANVLTF
.	TRBJ2-7	.	TRBV4-1	TGCGCCAGCAGCCAAGAATCCCCAGGCAGCTCCTACGAGCAGTACTTC	CASSQESPGSSYEQYF
.	TRBJ1-1	TRBD1	TRBV7-1	TGTGCCAGCAGCCACCCGACAGGGGGCGTCACTGAAGCTTTCTTT	CASSHPTGGVTEAFF
.	TRBJ2-7	TRBD2	TRBV28	TGTGCCAGCAGCAGTACTAGCGCGGGCCACTACGAGCAGTACTTC	CASSSTSAGHYEQYF
.	TRBJ2-5	TRBD2	TRBV7-2	TGTGCCAGCAGCTCTAGACTAGCGGGGGGAGAGACCCAGTACTTC	CASSSRLAGGETQYF
.	TRBJ2-2	.	TRBV6-1	TGTGCCAGCAGAGTCCTCCCTGCCCGGGAGCTGTTTTTT	CASRVLPARELFF
once	TRBJ1-1	.	TRBV28	TGTGCCAGCAGCCCGTCCGGACCCGTGACTGAAGCTTTCTTT	CASSPSGPVTEAFF
.	TRBJ2-6	.	TRBV5-8	TGTGCCAGCAGCTTGACACCCTCTGGGGCCAACGTCCTGACTTTC	CASSLTPSGANVLTF
.	TRBJ1-1	TRBD1	TRBV10-3	TGTGCCATCTTCGGCGAGGGGGCTCGTACTGAAGCTTTCTTT	CAIFGEGARTEAFF
.	TRBJ1-1	.	TRBV6-5	TGTGCCAGCAGTTACTCGTTTGAGGGGGGAACTGAAGCTTTCTTT	CASSYSFEGGTEAFF